Below, one T cell receptor beta chain is given with its context. No cognate antigen has been identified for it. No quality values exist for individual bases; no much larger clone is one base distant. This sample stems from a study of T cell changes during pregnancy in multiple sclerosis (dated by TCRdb to between 2018 and 2021). Study-level background: Changes in the T cell repertoire over the course of pregnancy were examined in this study in women with multiple sclerosis.

Receptor amplification or capture employed the immunoSEQ multiplex PCR assay. TCRdb provides this immuneACCESS table in a form limited to in-frame rearrangements. Some clones are lacking; in checked studies, under half of them reflect an unresolved V gene, and why the rest are absent is not known. This sample has around 100,000 clones in its table, and approximately 91% of those were observed once. The ten largest clones take up approximately 3.5% of the sample. The junction shows trimming of 3 bases on V and 0 bases on J, and the gene matches do not reach 5 bases of it. CDR1 and CDR2, looked up from the germline V gene, are SNHLY and FYNNEI. The CDR3 covers 16 residues, taking in both the cysteine and the phenylalanine. Only the CDR3 portion is preserved as DNA: 48 bases, with reading frame beginning at the first base.

This clonotype was sampled from a female donor with multiple sclerosis, enrolled in a pregnancy study. This chain is built from TRBV2 and TRBJ1-5, and 7 bases in between align with TRBD1. The material sequenced was peripheral blood, taken after pregnancy. The CDR3 region reads CASSDFGTASNQPQHF. DNA sequence: TGTGCCAGCAGTGATTTTGGGACAGCTAGCAATCAGCCCCAGCATTTT.